The next 10 T cell receptor beta chains were all read from a single sample in a study of blood T cells in healthy people across ages. With a J-beta primer mix and a sample-barcoded 5' primer, a second PCR ran about 6 to 11 cycles. Using its own MiXCR run on the 5' RACE reads, TCRdb lists one record per CDR3 protein. The table has about 780,000 distinct CDR3 sequences, under 30% seen once. Another study also made use of these data, one on T cells of mothers and their children.

The sample comprised blood. These receptors were collected from a boy aged 5-17 years in good health.

J is TRBJ2-5 and V is TRBV19; D gene ambiguous. The germline gives CDR1 LNHDA, CDR2 SQIVND (reference sequence). V was cut by 4 bases and J by 3 bases, with 9 bases left in between. The CDR3 has 13 amino acids. The CDR3 nucleotides read TGTGCCAGTAGTAGCACTAAAGAAGAGACCCAGTACTTC. It is translated as CASSSTKEETQYF.

This clonotype was seen more than once but under ten times. V gene TRBV29-1 combines with J gene TRBJ2-5, with 8 bases aligning to TRBD2. The CDR3 sequence is 13 residues long. The J segment lost 4 bases and the V segment lost 5 bases, leaving 6 bases of the junction unmatched. The germline V gene has CDR1 SQVTM and CDR2 ANQGSEA. The CDR3 protein is CSVILGGVETQYF. The CDR3 nucleotides read TGCAGCGTTATCCTCGGGGGGGTAGAGACCCAGTACTTC.

V usage is TRBV7-9 and J usage is TRBJ2-6; weak D call: TRBD1 (6 bases). CDR3 length: 17 residues. V gave up 5 bases and J gave up 0 bases, with 14 bases separating them. In germline, CDR1 is SEHNR, CDR2 FQNEAQ (reference sequence). The CDR3 here is CASSEWTVHSGANVLTF. The CDR3, as DNA: TGTGCCAGCAGCGAGTGGACAGTCCACTCTGGGGCCAACGTCCTGACTTTC.

This sequence joins TRBV9 and TRBJ2-7; D is ambiguous. Trimming removed 0 bases from V and 4 bases from J, with 11 bases in between. There are 14 residues in the CDR3. The germline CDR1 and CDR2 sequences are SGDLS and YYNGEE. DNA of the CDR3: TGTGCCAGCAGCGTAGCCCCGGCCGGGTACGAGCAGTACTTC. It encodes CASSVAPAGYEQYF. Combining the CDR3 with reference TRBV9 and TRBJ2-7 gives the whole variable domain DSGVTQTPKHLITATGQRVTLRCSPRSGDLSVYWYQQSLDQGLQFLIQYYNGEERAKGNILERFSAQQFPDLHSELNLSSLELGDSALYFCASSVAPAGYEQYFGPGTRLTVT.

This chain uses TRBV2 with TRBJ2-1, with a weak D call TRBD2 (6 bases). Looked up from germline, CDR1 is SNHLY and CDR2 is FYNNEI. This CDR3 comprises 15 residues. V was cut by 6 bases and J by 0 bases, with 12 bases left in between. The CDR3 nucleotides are TGTGCCAGCAGAGGGGACTCCTACTCCTACAATGAGCAGTTCTTC. Its translation is CASRGDSYSYNEQFF.

The rearrangement joins TRBV10-3 to TRBJ2-6; 8 bases are shared with TRBD2. The CDR3 covers 15 residues. Germline loops: CDR1 ENHRY, CDR2 SYGVKD. The trim removed 10 bases at V and 0 bases at J, leaving 5 bases unmatched. The CDR3: CATAGGISGANVLTF. The CDR3 DNA is TGTGCCACGGCGGGGGGAATCTCTGGGGCCAACGTCCTGACTTTC.

With respect to this clonotype: A read error may produce the germline difference seen at one junction end. The chain has TRBV18 and TRBJ2-5; weak D call: TRBD1 (5 bases). Germline-derived CDR1 and CDR2 are KGHSH and LQKENI. The CDR3 contains 15 residues. The CDR3 sequence: CAGSPLGRAQETQYF. The CDR3 nucleotides read TGTGCCGGCTCACCCCTGGGCAGGGCCCAAGAGACCCAGTACTTC.

The chain joins TRBV25-1 to TRBJ2-7; 8 nucleotides match TRBD2. The CDR3 is 17 amino acids. The junction had 8 bases not matched to a gene; V was cut back by 1 base and J by 0 bases. From germline, CDR1 is MGHDK and CDR2 SYGVNS. CDR3 bases: TGTGCCAGCAGTGAATTAGTCGGCGGGAGGTTCTCCTACGAGCAGTACTTC. Translation: CASSELVGGRFSYEQYF.

The J gene is TRBJ1-1, the V gene TRBV29-1; 7 nucleotides match TRBD1. The CDR3 is made up of 14 amino acids. Looked up from germline, CDR1 is SQVTM and CDR2 is ANQGSEA. CDR3 loop: CGAHRGTMNTEAFF. The CDR3 DNA reads TGCGGCGCTCACAGGGGAACAATGAACACTGAAGCTTTCTTT.

The chain carries TRBV6-5 and TRBJ2-7; 7 bases map to TRBD1. Trimming cost V 10 bases and J 0 bases; bases outside gene matches: 9. Germline loops: CDR1 MNHEY, CDR2 SVGAGI. The CDR3 contains 14 residues. Written as DNA, the CDR3 is TGTGCCACCTATCGACAGGGTCGCTCCTACGAGCAGTACTTC. This codes for CATYRQGRSYEQYF.